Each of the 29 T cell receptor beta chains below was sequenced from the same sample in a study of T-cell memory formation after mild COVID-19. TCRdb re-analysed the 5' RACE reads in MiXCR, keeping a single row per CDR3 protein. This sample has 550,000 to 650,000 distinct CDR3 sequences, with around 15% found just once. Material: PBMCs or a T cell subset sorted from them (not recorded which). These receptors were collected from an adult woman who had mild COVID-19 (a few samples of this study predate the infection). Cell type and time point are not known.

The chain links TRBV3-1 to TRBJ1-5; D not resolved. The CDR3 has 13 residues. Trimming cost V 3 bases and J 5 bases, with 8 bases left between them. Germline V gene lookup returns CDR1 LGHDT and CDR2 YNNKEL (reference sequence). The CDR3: CASSQNIDQPQHF. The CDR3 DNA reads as TGTGCCAGCAGCCAGAACATAGATCAGCCCCAGCATTTT.

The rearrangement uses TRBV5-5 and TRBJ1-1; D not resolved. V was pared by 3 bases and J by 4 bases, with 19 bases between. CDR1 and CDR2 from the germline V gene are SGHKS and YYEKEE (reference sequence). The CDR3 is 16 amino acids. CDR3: CASSSDQRLEFTEAFF. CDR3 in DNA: TGTGCCAGCAGCTCCGATCAGCGCTTGGAGTTCACTGAAGCTTTCTTT.

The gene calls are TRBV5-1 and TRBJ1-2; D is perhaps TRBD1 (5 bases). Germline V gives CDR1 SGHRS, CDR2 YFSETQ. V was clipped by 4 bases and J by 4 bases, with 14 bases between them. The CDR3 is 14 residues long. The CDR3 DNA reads TGCGCCAGCAGCCTCGGGGGTTTTGGCTATGGCTACACCTTC. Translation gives CASSLGGFGYGYTF.

The CDR3 spells CASITHAQETQYF. The CDR3 coding sequence is TGTGCCAGCATCACCCACGCGCAAGAGACCCAGTACTTC. The J gene is TRBJ2-5, the V gene TRBV7-9; D gene ambiguous. The germline V gene encodes CDR1 SEHNR and CDR2 FQNEAQ (reference sequence). V was trimmed by 7 bases and J by 2 bases, leaving 11 bases between them. CDR3 size: 13 residues. Variable domain in full (rest from reference TRBV7-9 and TRBJ2-5): DTGVSQNPRHKITKRGQNVTFRCDPISEHNRLYWYRQTLGQGPEFLTYFQNEAQLEKSRLLSDRFSAERPKGSFSTLEIQRTEQGDSAMYLCASITHAQETQYFGPGTRLLVL.

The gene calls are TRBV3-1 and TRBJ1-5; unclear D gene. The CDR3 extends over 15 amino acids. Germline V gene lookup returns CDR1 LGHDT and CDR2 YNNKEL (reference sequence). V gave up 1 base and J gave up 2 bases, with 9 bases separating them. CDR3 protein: CASSQGSLGNQPQHF. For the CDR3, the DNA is TGTGCCAGCAGCCAAGGATCTCTCGGCAATCAGCCCCAGCATTTT. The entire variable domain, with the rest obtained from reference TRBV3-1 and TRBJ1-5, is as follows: DTAVSQTPKYLVTQMGNDKSIKCEQNLGHDTMYWYKQDSKKFLKIMFSYNNKELIINETVPNRFSPKSPDKAHLNLHINSLELGDSAVYFCASSQGSLGNQPQHFGDGTRLSIL.

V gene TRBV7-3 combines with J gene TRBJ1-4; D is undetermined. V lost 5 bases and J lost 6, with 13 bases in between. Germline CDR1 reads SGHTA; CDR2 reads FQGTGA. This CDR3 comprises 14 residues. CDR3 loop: CASSQIGNDEKLFF. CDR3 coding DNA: TGTGCCAGCAGCCAGATAGGGAACGATGAAAAACTGTTTTTT.

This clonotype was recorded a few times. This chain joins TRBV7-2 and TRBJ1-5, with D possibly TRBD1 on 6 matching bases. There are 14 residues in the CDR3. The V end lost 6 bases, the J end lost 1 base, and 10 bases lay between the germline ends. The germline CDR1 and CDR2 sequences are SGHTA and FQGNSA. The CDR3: CASRLDRSNQPQHF. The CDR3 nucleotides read TGTGCCAGCAGACTTGACAGGAGCAATCAGCCCCAGCATTTT.

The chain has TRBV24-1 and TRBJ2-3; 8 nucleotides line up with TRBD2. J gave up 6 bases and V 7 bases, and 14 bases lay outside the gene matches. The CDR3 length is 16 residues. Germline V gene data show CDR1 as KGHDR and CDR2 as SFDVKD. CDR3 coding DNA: TGTGCCACCAGCTCCTCCGGACGGGGGGGAGCGGATACGCAGTATTTT. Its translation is CATSSSGRGGADTQYF.

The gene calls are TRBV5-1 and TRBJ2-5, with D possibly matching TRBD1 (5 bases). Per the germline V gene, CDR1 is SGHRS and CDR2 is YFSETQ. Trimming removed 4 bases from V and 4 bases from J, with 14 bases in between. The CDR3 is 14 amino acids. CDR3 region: CASSKDSPRETQYF. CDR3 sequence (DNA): TGCGCCAGCAGCAAAGACAGTCCCCGAGAGACCCAGTACTTC.

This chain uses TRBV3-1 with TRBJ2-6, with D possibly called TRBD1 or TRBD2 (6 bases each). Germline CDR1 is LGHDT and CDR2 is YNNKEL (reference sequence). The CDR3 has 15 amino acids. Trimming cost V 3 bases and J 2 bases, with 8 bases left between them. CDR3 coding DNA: TGTGCCAGCAGCCACGGGGGCGCTGGGGCCAACGTCCTGACTTTC. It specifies CASSHGGAGANVLTF.

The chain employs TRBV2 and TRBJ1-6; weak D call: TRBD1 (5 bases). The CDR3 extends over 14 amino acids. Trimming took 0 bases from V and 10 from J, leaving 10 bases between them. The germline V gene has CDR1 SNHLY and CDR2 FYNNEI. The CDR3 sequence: CASSEADGASPLHF. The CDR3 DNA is TGTGCCAGCAGTGAAGCGGACGGGGCCTCACCCCTCCACTTT.

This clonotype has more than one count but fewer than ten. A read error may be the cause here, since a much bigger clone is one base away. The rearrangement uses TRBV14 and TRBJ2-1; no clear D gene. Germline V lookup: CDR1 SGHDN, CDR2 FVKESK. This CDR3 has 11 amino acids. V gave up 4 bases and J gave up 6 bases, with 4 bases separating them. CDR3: CASSRFNEQFF. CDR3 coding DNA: TGTGCCAGCAGCCGCTTCAATGAGCAGTTCTTC.

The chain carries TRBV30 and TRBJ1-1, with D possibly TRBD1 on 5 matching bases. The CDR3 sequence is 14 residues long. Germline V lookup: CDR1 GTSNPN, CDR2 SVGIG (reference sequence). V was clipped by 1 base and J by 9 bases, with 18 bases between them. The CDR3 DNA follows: TGTGCCTGGAGTGCCTACATGGGCAGGGAAAAAGCTTTCTTT. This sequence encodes CAWSAYMGREKAFF.

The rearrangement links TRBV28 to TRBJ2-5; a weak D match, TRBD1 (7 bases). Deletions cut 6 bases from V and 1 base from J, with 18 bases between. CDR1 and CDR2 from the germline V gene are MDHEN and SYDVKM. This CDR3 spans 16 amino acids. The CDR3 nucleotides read TGTGCCAGCAGCCCCTTTTCAGGGGGGCTCCAAGAGACCCAGTACTTC. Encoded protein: CASSPFSGGLQETQYF. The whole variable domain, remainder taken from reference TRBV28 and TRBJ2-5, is DVKVTQSSRYLVKRTGEKVFLECVQDMDHENMFWYRQDPGLGLRLIYFSYDVKMKEKGDIPEGYSVSREKKERFSLILESASTNQTSMYLCASSPFSGGLQETQYFGPGTRLLVL.

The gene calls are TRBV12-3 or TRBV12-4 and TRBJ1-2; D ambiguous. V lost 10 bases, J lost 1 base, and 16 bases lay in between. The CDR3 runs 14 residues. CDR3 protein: CATLRFSLNYGYTF. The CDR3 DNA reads TGTGCCACCCTCAGGTTCTCCCTTAACTATGGCTACACCTTC.

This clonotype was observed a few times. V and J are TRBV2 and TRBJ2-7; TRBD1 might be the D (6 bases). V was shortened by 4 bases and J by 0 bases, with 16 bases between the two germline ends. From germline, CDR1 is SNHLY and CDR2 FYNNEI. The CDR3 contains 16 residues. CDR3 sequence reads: CASSGDPGHFSYEQYF. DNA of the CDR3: TGTGCCAGCAGTGGGGACCCGGGACACTTCTCCTACGAGCAGTACTTC.

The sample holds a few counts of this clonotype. The CDR3 DNA reads as TGCAGCGTTGAAGAACAGGGGGCGCTTGGCTACACCTTC. It specifies CSVEEQGALGYTF. This chain joins TRBV29-1 and TRBJ1-2; 9 nucleotides agree with TRBD1. The CDR3 consists of 13 residues. Germline CDR1 is SQVTM and CDR2 is ANQGSEA. The J segment lost 7 bases and the V segment lost 0 bases, leaving 3 bases of the junction unmatched.

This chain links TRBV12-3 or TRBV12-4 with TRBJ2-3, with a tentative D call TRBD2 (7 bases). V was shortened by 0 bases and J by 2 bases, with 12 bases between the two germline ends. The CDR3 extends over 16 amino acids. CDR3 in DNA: TGTGCCAGCAGTTTAGCCGGGGGGCGTTACACAGATACGCAGTATTTT. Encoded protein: CASSLAGGRYTDTQYF.

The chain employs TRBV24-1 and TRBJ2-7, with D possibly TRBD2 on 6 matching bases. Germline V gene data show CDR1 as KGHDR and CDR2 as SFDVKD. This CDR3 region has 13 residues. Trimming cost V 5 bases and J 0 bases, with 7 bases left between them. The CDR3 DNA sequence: TGTGCCACCAGTGGCGGGGCCTCCTACGAGCAGTACTTC. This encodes CATSGGASYEQYF.

The CDR3 reads CASSAQDRGDTEAFF. As DNA, the CDR3 is TGTGCCAGCAGTGCTCAGGACAGGGGAGACACTGAAGCTTTCTTT. The chain links TRBV6-4 to TRBJ1-1; 9 bases match TRBD1. The J segment lost 3 bases and the V segment lost 4 bases, leaving 6 bases of the junction unmatched. The CDR3 has 15 residues. The germline CDR1 and CDR2 sequences are MRHNA and SNTAGT.

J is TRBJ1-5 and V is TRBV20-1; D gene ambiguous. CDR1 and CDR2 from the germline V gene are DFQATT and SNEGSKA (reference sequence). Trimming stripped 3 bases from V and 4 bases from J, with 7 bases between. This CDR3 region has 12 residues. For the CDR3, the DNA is TGCAGTGCTAGTGAGGCGAATCAGCCCCAGCATTTT. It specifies CSASEANQPQHF.

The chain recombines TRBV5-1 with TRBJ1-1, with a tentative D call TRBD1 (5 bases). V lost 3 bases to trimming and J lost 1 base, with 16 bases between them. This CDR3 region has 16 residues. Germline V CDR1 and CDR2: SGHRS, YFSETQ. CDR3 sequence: CASSSPRTLSNTEAFF. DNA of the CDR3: TGCGCCAGCAGCTCCCCCCGGACACTTTCGAACACTGAAGCTTTCTTT.

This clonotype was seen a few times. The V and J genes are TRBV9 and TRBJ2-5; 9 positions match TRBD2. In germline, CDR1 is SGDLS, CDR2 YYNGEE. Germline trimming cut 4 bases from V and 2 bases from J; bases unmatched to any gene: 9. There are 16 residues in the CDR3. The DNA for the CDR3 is TGTGCCAGCAGCCTTGCCGCGGGAGGGTATCAAGAGACCCAGTACTTC. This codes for CASSLAAGGYQETQYF.

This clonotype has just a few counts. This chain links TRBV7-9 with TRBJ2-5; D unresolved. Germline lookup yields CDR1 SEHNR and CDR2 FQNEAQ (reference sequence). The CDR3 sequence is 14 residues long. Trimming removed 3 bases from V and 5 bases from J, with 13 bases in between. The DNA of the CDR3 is TGTGCCAGCAGCTTTAGTCTTGGCCGTGAGACCCAGTACTTC. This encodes CASSFSLGRETQYF.

CDR3 protein: CASSLPDVKDTEAFF. CDR3 coding DNA: TGCGCCAGCAGCTTACCGGACGTTAAGGACACTGAAGCTTTCTTT. The chain links TRBV5-1 to TRBJ1-1; D call uncertain. The V and J ends lost 2 bases and 3 bases respectively, with 14 bases between them. Germline CDR1 and CDR2: SGHRS and YFSETQ. CDR3 length: 15 residues.

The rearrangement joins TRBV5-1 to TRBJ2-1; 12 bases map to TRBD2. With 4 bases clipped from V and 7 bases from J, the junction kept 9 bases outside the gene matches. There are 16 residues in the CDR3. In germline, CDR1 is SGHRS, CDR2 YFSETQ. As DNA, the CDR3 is TGCGCCAGCAGCCGTCCTAGCGGGGGGGCCTGGAATGAGCAGTTCTTC. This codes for CASSRPSGGAWNEQFF.

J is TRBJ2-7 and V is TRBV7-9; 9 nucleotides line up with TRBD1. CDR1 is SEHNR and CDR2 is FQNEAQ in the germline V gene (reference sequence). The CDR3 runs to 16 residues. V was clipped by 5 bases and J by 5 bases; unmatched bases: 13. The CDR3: CASSPATGTGFNEQYF. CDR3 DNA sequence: TGTGCCAGCAGCCCCGCAACCGGGACAGGGTTCAACGAGCAGTACTTC.

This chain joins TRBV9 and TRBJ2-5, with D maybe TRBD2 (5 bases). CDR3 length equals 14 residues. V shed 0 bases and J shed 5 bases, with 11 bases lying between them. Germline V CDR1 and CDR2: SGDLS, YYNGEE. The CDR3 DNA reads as TGTGCCAGCAGCGTAGAAACGGGGTGGGAGACCCAGTACTTC. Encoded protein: CASSVETGWETQYF.

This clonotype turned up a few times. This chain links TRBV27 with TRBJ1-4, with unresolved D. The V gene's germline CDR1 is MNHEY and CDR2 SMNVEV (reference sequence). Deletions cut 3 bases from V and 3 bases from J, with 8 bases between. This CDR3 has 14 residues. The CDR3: CASSFAGSNEKLFF. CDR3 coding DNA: TGTGCCAGCAGTTTTGCCGGATCTAATGAAAAACTGTTTTTT.